This TCR beta chain stems from a study of cytomegalovirus exposure and HLA in healthy donors (dated by TCRdb to 2016 to 2017). Context from the whole study: According to a later analysis, the 120 or so validation repertoires were produced on the same platform as the roughly 700 repertoires of the first cohort. The study aimed to test whether cataloging public T cell receptors could reveal signatures of past pathogen exposure. Along with the approximately 650-subject first cohort, a separate validation cohort of around 120 different subjects was used. To predict cytomegalovirus infection status, the study combined high-throughput TCR immunosequencing, statistical association of individual TCRs with disease status, and machine learning.

Separate from the approximately 670-subject first cohort, the validation cohort of 95 to 150 subjects was the group to which the donors belonged. Paper-wide results and their limitations: The classifier was reported to diagnose cytomegalovirus status with high specificity and sensitivity in both the original cohort and the validation cohort. It was suggested by the authors that the approach could potentially be generalized to other disease states and immunological phenotypes. A later analysis had no HLA typing for the validation cohort, so co-occurrence there was scored across all 120 or so repertoires. A few of the identified cytomegalovirus-associated TCR beta chains were confirmed in vitro to be specific for cytomegalovirus antigens. Of the cluster scores, roughly 95% were above 0 in a later analysis, which found that TCRs clustered in the first cohort also tended to co-occur in the 110 or so validation repertoires. In the study, roughly 160 TCR beta chains were listed as associated with cytomegalovirus. Across donors, most TCR sequences were observed very rarely, whereas some public TCRs were present in many individuals.

Notes on this clone: This clone's antigen is unknown. No quality values exist for individual bases; no much larger clone is one base distant.

From a lookup of the germline V gene, CDR1 and CDR2 are MDHEN and SYDVKM. The trim is 6 bases for V and 4 bases for J, with a gap of 19 bases between the germline ends. The CDR3 contains 16 residues, cysteine and phenylalanine counted. Kept here is only the CDR3 DNA, which spans 48 bases and is read in frame from base 1. The library came from the immunoSEQ multiplex PCR assay. Processing in the source paper ran as follows. To diagnose cytomegalovirus status from the catalog of TCR beta chain sequences, a statistical classification framework was built. TCRdb mirrors the immuneACCESS table, restricted to in-frame sequences. Some clones are absent from its copies; in checked studies, under half trace to an unresolved V gene, and the reason for the others is unknown. D and trimming were read from the DNA, whereas the V and J calls and clone size are those reported in that table. This sample is represented by about 360,000 clones; 75% to 90% of them were singletons. The ten top clones hold over 0.75% of the sample.

The TCR sequence derives from a woman in her late teens or twenties in good health and CMV-seronegative. The sequenced material came from PBMCs. The rearranged chain carries TRBV28 and TRBJ2-1; too little of a D gene remains to name it. For the CDR3, the sequence is CASSSGSAAVYNEQFF. The DNA reads as follows: TGTGCCAGCAGCTCCGGCTCGGCGGCCGTTTACAATGAGCAGTTCTTC. Reference TRBV28 and TRBJ2-1 proteins supply the regions before and after the CDR3; the full variable domain is: DVKVTQSSRYLVKRTGEKVFLECVQDMDHENMFWYRQDPGLGLRLIYFSYDVKMKEKGDIPEGYSVSREKKERFSLILESASTNQTSMYLCASSSGSAAVYNEQFFGPGTRLTVL.